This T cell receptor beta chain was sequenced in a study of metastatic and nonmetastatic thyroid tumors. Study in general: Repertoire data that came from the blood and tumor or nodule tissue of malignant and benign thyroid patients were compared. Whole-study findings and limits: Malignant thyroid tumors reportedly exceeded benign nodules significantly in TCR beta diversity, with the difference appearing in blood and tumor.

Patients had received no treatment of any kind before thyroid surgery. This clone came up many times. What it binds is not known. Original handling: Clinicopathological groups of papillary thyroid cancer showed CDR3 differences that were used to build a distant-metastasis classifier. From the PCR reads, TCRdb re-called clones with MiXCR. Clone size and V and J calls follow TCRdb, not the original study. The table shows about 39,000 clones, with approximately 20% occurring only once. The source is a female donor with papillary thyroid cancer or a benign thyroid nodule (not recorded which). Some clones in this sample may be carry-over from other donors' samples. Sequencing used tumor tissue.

The CDR3 region is CASSYTQQGHEQYF. The CDR3 region has the DNA TGTGCCAGCAGTTACACACAACAGGGCCACGAGCAGTACTTC. This sequence joins TRBV6-5 and TRBJ2-7; maybe TRBD1 (6 bases). Germline V gives CDR1 MNHEY, CDR2 SVGAGI. The CDR3 totals 14 residues. Trimming removed 2 bases from V and 5 bases from J, with 13 bases in between.